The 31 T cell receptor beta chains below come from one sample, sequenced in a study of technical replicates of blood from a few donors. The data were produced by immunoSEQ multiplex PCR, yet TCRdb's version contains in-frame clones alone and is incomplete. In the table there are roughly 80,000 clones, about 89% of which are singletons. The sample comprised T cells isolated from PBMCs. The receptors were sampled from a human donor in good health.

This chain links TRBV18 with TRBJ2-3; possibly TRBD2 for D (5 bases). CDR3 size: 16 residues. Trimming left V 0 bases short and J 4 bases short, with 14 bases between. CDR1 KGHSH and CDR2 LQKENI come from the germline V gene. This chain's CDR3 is CASSPPERGGADTQYF. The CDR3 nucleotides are TGTGCCAGCTCACCACCCGAACGGGGTGGGGCAGATACGCAGTATTTT.

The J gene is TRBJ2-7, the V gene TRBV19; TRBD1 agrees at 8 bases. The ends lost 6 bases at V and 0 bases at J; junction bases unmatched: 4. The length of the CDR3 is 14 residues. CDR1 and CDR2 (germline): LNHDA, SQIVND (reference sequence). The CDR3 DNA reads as TGTGCCAGTAGGACAGGGGATTCCTCCTACGAGCAGTACTTC. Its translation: CASRTGDSSYEQYF.

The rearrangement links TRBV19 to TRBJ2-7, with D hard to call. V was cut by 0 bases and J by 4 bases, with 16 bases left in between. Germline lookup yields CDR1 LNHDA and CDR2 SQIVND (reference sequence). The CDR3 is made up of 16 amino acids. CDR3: CASSIDLASLYYEQYF. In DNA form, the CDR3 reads TGTGCCAGTAGTATAGATCTGGCCAGTCTGTATTACGAGCAGTACTTC.

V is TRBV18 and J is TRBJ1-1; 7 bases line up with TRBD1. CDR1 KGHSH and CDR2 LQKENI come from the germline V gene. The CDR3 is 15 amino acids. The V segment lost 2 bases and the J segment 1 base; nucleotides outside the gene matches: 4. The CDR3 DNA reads TGTGCCAGCTCACCAGGTAAGGGGGCGAACACTGAAGCTTTCTTT. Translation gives CASSPGKGANTEAFF.

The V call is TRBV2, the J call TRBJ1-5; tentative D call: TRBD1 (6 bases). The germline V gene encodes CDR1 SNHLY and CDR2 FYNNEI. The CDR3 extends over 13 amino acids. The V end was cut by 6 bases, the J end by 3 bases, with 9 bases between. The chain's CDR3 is CASSPGANQPQHF. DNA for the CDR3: TGTGCCAGCAGCCCAGGGGCCAATCAGCCCCAGCATTTT.

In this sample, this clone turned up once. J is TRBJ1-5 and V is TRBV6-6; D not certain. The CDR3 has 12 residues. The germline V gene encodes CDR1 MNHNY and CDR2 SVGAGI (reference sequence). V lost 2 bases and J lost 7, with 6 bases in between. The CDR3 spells CASSYPLQPQHF. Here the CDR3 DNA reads TGTGCCAGCAGTTACCCCTTACAGCCCCAGCATTTT.

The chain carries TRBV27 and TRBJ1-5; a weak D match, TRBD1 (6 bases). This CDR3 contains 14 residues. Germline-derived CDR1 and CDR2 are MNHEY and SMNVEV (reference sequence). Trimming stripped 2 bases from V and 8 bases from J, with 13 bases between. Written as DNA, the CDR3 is TGTGCCAGCAGTTTAGGCCAGGGGAGAGAGCCCCAGCATTTT. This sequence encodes CASSLGQGREPQHF.

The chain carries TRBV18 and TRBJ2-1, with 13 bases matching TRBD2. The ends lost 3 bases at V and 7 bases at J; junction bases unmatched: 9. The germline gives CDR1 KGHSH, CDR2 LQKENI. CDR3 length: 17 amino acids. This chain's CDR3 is CASSPYRTSGRGNEQFF. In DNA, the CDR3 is TGTGCCAGCTCACCTTACCGGACTAGCGGGAGAGGTAATGAGCAGTTCTTC.

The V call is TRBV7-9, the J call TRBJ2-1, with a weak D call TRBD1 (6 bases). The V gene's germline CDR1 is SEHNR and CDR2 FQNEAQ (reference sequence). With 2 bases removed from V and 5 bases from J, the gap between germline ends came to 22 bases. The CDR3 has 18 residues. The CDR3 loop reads CASSLYRLRDTSNNEQFF. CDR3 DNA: TGTGCCAGCAGCTTATATCGTTTACGGGACACGAGTAACAATGAGCAGTTCTTC. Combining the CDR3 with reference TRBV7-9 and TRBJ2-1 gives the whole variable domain DTGVSQNPRHKITKRGQNVTFRCDPISEHNRLYWYRQTLGQGPEFLTYFQNEAQLEKSRLLSDRFSAERPKGSFSTLEIQRTEQGDSAMYLCASSLYRLRDTSNNEQFFGPGTRLTVL.

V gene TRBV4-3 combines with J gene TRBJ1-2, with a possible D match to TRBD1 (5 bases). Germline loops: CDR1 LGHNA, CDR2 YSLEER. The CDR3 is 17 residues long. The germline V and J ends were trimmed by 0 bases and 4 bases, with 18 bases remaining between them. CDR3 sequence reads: CASSQEEFQGGVYGYTF. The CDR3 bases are TGCGCCAGCAGCCAAGAAGAGTTCCAGGGAGGAGTCTATGGCTACACCTTC.

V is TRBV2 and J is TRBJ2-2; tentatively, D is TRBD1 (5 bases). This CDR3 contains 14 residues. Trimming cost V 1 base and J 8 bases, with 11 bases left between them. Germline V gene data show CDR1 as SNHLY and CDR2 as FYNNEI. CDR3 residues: CASSEGQGVGELFF. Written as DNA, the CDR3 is TGTGCCAGCAGTGAAGGGCAGGGTGTTGGGGAGCTGTTTTTT.

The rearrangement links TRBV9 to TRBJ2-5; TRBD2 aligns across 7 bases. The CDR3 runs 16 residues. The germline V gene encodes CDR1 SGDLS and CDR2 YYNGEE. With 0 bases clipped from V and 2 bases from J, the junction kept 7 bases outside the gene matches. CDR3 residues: CASSVDPGTTQETQYF. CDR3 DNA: TGTGCCAGCAGCGTAGACCCCGGGACTACACAAGAGACCCAGTACTTC.

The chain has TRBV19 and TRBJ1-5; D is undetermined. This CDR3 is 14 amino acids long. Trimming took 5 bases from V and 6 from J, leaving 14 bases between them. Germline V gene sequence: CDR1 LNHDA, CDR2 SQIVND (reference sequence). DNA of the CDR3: TGTGCCAGTAGTCCCCTTTTCCGTCCTCAGCCCCAGCATTTT. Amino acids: CASSPLFRPQPQHF. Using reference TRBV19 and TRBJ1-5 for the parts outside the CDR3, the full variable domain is DGGITQSPKYLFRKEGQNVTLSCEQNLNHDAMYWYRQDPGQGLRLIYYSQIVNDFQKGDIAEGYSVSREKKESFPLTVTSAQKNPTAFYLCASSPLFRPQPQHFGDGTRLSIL.

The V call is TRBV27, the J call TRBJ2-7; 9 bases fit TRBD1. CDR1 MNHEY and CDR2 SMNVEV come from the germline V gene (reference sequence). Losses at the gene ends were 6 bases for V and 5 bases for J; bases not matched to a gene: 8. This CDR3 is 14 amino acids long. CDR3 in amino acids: CASSRPGQGNEQYF. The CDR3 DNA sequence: TGTGCCAGCAGCCGTCCGGGACAGGGAAACGAGCAGTACTTC.

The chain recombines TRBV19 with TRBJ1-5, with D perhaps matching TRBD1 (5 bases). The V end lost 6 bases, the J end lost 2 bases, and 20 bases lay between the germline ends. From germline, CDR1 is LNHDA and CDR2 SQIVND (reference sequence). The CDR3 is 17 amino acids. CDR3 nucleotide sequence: TGTGCCAGTAGCAGTATAGATCCCCCCAGGGGCAATCAGCCCCAGCATTTT. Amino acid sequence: CASSSIDPPRGNQPQHF. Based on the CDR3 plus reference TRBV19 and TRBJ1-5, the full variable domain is DGGITQSPKYLFRKEGQNVTLSCEQNLNHDAMYWYRQDPGQGLRLIYYSQIVNDFQKGDIAEGYSVSREKKESFPLTVTSAQKNPTAFYLCASSSIDPPRGNQPQHFGDGTRLSIL.

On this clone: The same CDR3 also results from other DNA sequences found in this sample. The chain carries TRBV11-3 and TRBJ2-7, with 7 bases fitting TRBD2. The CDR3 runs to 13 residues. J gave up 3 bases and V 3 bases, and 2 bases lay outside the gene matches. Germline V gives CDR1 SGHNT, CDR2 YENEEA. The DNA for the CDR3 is TGTGCCAGCAGCTTGAGGGAGGGCTACGAGCAGTACTTC. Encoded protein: CASSLREGYEQYF.

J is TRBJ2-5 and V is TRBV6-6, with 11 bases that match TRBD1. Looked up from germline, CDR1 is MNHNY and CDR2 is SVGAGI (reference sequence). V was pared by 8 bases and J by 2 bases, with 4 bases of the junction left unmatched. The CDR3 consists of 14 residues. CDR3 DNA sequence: TGTGCCAGCCTCCGGGACAGGGGGCAAGAGACCCAGTACTTC. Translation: CASLRDRGQETQYF.

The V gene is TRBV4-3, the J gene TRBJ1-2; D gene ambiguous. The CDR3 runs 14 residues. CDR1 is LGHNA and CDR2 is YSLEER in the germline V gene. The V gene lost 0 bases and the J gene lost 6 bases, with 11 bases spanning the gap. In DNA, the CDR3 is TGCGCCAGCAGCCAAGATAGAACAGCTCATGGCTACACCTTC. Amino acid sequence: CASSQDRTAHGYTF.

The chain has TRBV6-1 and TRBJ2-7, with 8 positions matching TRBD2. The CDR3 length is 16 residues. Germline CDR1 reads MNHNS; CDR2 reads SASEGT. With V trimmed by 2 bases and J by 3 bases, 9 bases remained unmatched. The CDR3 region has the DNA TGTGCCAGCAGTGAAATGGGTACGGGAGGGTACTACGAGCAGTACTTC. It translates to CASSEMGTGGYYEQYF.

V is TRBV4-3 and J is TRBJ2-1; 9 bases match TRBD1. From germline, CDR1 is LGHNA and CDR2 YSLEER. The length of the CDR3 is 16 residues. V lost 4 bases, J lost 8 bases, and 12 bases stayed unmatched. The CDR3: CASSRVGQGQIDEQFF. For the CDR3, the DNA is TGCGCCAGCAGCCGAGTCGGACAGGGGCAAATTGATGAGCAGTTCTTC.

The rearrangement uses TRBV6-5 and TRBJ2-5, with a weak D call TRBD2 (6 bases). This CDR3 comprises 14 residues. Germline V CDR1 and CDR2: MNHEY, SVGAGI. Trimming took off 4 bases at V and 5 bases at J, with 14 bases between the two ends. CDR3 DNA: TGTGCCAGCAGTTCCTGGGGAGGAGGGGAGACCCAGTACTTC. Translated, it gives CASSSWGGGETQYF.

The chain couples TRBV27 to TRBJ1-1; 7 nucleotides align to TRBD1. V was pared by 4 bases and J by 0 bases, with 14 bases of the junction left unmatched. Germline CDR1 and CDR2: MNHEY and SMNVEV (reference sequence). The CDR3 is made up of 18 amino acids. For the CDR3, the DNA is TGTGCCAGCAGTTGGGGCGCGGAGGGGGCCCAAATGAACACTGAAGCTTTCTTT. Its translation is CASSWGAEGAQMNTEAFF.

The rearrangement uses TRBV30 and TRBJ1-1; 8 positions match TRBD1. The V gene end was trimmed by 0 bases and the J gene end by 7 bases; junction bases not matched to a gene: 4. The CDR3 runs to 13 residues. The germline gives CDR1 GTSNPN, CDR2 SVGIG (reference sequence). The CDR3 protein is CAWSVLGQGEAFF. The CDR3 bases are TGTGCCTGGAGTGTACTAGGACAGGGTGAAGCTTTCTTT.

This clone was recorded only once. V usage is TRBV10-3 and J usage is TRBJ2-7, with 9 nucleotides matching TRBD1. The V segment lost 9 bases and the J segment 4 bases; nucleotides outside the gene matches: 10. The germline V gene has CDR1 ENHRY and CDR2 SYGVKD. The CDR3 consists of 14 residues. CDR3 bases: TGTGCCATGAATACAGGGGGCGATTCGTACGAGCAGTACTTC. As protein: CAMNTGGDSYEQYF.

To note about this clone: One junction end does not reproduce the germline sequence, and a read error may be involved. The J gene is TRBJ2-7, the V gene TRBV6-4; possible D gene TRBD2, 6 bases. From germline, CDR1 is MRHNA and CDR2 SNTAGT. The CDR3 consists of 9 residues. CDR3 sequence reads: CASPRELYF. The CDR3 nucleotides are TGTGCCAGCCCCCGGGAGCTGTACTTC.

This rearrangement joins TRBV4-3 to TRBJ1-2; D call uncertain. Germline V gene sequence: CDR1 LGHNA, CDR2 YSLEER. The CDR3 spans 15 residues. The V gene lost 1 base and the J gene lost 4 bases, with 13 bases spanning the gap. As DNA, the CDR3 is TGCGCCAGCAGCCAAGCGGTGGATGGACTCTATGGCTACACCTTC. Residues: CASSQAVDGLYGYTF.

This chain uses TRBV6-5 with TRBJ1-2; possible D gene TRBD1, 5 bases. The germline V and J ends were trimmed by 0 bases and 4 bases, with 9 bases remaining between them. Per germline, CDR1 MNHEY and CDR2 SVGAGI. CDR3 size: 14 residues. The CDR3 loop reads CASSYSGGIYGYTF. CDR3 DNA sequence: TGTGCCAGCAGTTACTCGGGGGGGATCTATGGCTACACCTTC.

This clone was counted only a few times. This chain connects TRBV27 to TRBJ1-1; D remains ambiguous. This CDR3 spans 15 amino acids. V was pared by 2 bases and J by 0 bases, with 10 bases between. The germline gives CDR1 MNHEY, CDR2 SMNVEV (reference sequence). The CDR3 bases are TGTGCCAGCAGTTTAAAGAGGTATATGAACACTGAAGCTTTCTTT. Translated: CASSLKRYMNTEAFF.

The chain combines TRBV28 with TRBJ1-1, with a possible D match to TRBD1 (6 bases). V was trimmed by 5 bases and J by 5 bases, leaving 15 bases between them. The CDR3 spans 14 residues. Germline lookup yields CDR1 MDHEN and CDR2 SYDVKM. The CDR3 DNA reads TGTGCCAGCAGTCTGCTCAGGGGAGGGACTGAAGCTTTCTTT. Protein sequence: CASSLLRGGTEAFF.

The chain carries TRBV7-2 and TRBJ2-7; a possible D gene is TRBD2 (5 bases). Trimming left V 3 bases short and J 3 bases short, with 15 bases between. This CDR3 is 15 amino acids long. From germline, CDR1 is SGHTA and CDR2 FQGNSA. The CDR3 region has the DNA TGTGCCAGCAGCTTGGGCTCCGGGAACGACTACGAGCAGTACTTC. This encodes CASSLGSGNDYEQYF.

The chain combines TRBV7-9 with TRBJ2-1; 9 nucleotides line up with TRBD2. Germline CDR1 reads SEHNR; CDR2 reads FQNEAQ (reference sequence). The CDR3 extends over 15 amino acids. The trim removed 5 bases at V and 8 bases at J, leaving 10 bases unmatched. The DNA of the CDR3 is TGTGCCAGCAGCCGAGACAGCGGGGGGCAATATGAGCAGTTCTTC. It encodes CASSRDSGGQYEQFF.